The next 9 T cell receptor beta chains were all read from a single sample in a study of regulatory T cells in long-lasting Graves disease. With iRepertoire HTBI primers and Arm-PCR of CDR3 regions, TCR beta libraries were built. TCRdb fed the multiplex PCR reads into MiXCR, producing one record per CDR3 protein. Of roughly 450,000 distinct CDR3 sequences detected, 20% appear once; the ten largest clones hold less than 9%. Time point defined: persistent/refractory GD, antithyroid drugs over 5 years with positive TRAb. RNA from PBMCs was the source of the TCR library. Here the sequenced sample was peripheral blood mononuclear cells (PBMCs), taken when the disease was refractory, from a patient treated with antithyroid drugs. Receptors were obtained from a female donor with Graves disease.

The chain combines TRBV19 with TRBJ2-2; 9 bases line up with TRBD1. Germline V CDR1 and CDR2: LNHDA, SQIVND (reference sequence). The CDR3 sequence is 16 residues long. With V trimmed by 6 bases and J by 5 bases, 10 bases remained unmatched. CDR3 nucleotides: TGTGCCAGTAGAAGAAGTCCCGGGACAGGGACCGGGGAGCTGTTTTTT. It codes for CASRRSPGTGTGELFF.

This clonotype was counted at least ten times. The CDR3 loop is CASSQGTIYGYTF. For the CDR3, the DNA is TGTGCCAGCAGCCAAGGCACAATCTATGGCTACACCTTC. The V and J genes are TRBV12-3 or TRBV12-4 and TRBJ1-2; D is ambiguous. Trimming pared 6 bases from V and 4 bases from J, leaving 12 bases between. This CDR3 is 13 amino acids long.

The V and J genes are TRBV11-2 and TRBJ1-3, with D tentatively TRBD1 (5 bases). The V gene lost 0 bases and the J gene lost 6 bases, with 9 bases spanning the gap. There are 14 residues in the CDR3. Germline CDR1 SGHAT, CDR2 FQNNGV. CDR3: CASSLEGRSNTIYF. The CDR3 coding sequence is TGTGCCAGCAGCTTAGAGGGGCGGTCAAACACCATATATTTT.

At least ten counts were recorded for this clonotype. The CDR3 region is CSARDQGSPPETQYF. CDR3 in DNA: TGCAGTGCTAGAGATCAAGGTTCCCCGCCAGAGACCCAGTACTTC. This chain joins TRBV20-1 and TRBJ2-5; D remains ambiguous. Germline loops: CDR1 DFQATT, CDR2 SNEGSKA (reference sequence). V lost 0 bases and J lost 4, with 15 bases in between. CDR3 length equals 15 residues.

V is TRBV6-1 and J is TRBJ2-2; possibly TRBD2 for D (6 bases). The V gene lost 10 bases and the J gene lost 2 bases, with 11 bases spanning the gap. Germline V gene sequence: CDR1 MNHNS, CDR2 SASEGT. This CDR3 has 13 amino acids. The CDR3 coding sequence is TGTGCCACGGAGGGGCCCAACACCGGGGAGCTGTTTTTT. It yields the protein CATEGPNTGELFF.

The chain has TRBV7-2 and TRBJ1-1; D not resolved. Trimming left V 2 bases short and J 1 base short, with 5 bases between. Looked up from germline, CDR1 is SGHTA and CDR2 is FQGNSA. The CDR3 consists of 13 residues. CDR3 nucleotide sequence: TGTGCCAGCAGCTTAATCGCGAACACTGAAGCTTTCTTT. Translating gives CASSLIANTEAFF.

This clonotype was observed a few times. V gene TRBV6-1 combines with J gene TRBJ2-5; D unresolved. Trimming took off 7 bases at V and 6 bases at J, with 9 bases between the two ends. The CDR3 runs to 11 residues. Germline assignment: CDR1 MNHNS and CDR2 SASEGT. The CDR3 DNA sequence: TGTGCCAGCACCAAGGCTAAGACCCAGTACTTC. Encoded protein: CASTKAKTQYF.

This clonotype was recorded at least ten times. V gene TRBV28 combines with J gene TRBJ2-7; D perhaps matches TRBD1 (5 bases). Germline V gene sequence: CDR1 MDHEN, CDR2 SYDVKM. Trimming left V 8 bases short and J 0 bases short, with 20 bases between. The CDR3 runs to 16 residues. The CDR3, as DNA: TGTGCCAGCTCCCAGCTGATGGGGCGGAGCTCCTACGAGCAGTACTTC. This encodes CASSQLMGRSSYEQYF.

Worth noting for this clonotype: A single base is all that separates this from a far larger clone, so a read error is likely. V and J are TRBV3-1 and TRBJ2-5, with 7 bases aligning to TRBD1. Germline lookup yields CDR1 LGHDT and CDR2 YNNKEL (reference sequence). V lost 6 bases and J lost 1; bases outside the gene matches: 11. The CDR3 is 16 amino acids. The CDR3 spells CASSLLNRGPQETQYF. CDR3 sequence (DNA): TGTGCCAGCAGTTTATTGAACAGGGGCCCCCAAGAGACCCAGTACTTC.